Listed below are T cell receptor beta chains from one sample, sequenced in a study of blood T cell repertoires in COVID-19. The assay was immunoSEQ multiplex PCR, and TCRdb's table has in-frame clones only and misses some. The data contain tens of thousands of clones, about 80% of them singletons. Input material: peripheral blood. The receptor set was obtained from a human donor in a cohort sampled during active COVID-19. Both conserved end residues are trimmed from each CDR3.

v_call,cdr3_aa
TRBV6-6,ASSFGGLAGNTIY
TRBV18,ASSPMTDSRSGNTIY
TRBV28,ATTGQLNSPLH
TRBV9,ASSVRRGGAGDEQF
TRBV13,ASSHPQGSKY
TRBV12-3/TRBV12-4,ASSLGALEQY
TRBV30,AWGHTQSPLH
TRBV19,ASSRTGQWNTEAF
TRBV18,ASSPLGLAYEQY
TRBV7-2,ASSLRGSVSGNTIY
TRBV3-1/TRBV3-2,ASSQDVGQGRNEQY
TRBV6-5,ASSYSTGQGEKLF
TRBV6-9,ASSSGLAGAGQETQY
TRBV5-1,ASSLDSLNQPQH
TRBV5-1,ASTTGTGSYEQY
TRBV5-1,ASRKGRGSPNT
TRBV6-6,ASSRSGQGVSGNTIY
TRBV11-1,ASSPGVGGEKLF
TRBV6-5,ASTPGLAGRYEQY
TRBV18,ASSSSRLAGSYEQY
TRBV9,ASSLTGSSYNEQF
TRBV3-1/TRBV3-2,ASSQVSYEQY
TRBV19,ASSPRGRGAVNTEAF
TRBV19,ASSAGYGYGYT
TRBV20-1,SASRPGVHEQY
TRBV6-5,ASHLVDRPYEQY
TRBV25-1,ASSSPNRGTNYEQY
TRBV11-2,ASSLGTGGAYEQY
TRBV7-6,ASSLVLAGTFLEQY